Shown below are 18 T cell receptor beta chains from a single sample sequenced in a study of blood T cells in healthy people across ages. A second PCR of roughly 6 to 12 cycles used a sample-barcoded 5' primer and a J-beta primer mix. TCRdb fed the 5' RACE reads into MiXCR, producing one record per CDR3 protein. This sample yields roughly 1.4 million distinct CDR3 sequences, of which roughly 60% are seen a single time; 5% to 7% belongs to the top ten. Sequencing was done on a sample of blood. These receptors originate from a young man in good health.

J is TRBJ2-1 and V is TRBV4-3; D is possibly TRBD1 or TRBD2 (5 bases each). The CDR3 covers 13 residues. Germline-derived CDR1 and CDR2 are LGHNA and YSLEER. The V end was cut by 1 base, the J end by 12 bases, with 13 bases between. The CDR3 here is CASSQVDRDRQFF. CDR3 DNA sequence: TGCGCCAGCAGCCAAGTTGATCGGGACCGGCAGTTCTTC.

This clonotype was picked up a small number of times. The chain links TRBV12-3 or TRBV12-4 to TRBJ2-2; 8 nucleotides agree with TRBD1. This CDR3 has 18 amino acids. V lost 4 bases, J lost 4 bases, and 14 bases stayed unmatched. CDR3 amino acids: CASSSSRDRSSITGELFF. The CDR3 nucleotides are TGTGCCAGCAGTTCCAGCCGGGACAGGAGTTCGATCACCGGGGAGCTGTTTTTT.

The chain combines TRBV20-1 with TRBJ1-1; unclear D gene. This CDR3 has 15 amino acids. The V gene's germline CDR1 is DFQATT and CDR2 SNEGSKA (reference sequence). Trimming shortened V by 3 bases and J by 1 base, and 15 bases separated the two germline ends. CDR3 amino acids: CSARRAGRKNTEAFF. In DNA form, the CDR3 reads TGCAGTGCTAGGAGGGCTGGGCGGAAGAACACTGAAGCTTTCTTT.

The rearrangement joins TRBV4-1 to TRBJ2-7; D possibly corresponds to TRBD1 (6 bases). V lost 2 bases to trimming and J lost 3 bases, with 14 bases between them. The CDR3 has 15 amino acids. Germline CDR1 and CDR2: MGHRA and YSYEKL. The CDR3 sequence: CASSQFSGDLYEQYF. In DNA, the CDR3 is TGCGCCAGCAGCCAATTCTCAGGGGACCTCTACGAGCAGTACTTC.

A remark on this clonotype: The junction differs from germline at one of its ends, possibly a read error. This chain joins TRBV7-6 and TRBJ1-4; possibly TRBD1 for D (6 bases). CDR1 is SGHVS, CDR2 FNYEAQ, per germline. This CDR3 comprises 14 residues. The CDR3 is CTSSPPDSGEKLFF. DNA of the CDR3: TGTACCAGCAGCCCTCCGGACAGCGGGGAAAAACTGTTTTTT. Variable domain in full (rest from reference TRBV7-6 and TRBJ1-4): GAGVSQSPRYKVTKRGQDVALRCDPISGHVSLYWYRQALGQGPEFLTYFNYEAQQDKSGLPNDRFSAERPEGSISTLTIQRTEQRDSAMYRCTSSPPDSGEKLFFGSGTQLSVL.

This clonotype was counted once. Germline and junction disagree at one end, which may indicate a read error. The gene calls are TRBV20-1 and TRBJ2-1; D possibly matches TRBD1 or TRBD2 (5 bases each). Germline V gives CDR1 DFQATT, CDR2 SNEGSKA (reference sequence). The CDR3 sequence is 15 residues long. The CDR3 nucleotides read TGCAGTGCGAGAGATCCGAGGGGCTTGGGTGATGAGCAGTTCTTC. It encodes CSARDPRGLGDEQFF.

The rearrangement uses TRBV5-6 and TRBJ1-2; TRBD1 matches 8 bases. CDR1 SGHDT and CDR2 YYEEEE come from the germline V gene. The CDR3 has 16 residues. With V trimmed by 4 bases and J by 4 bases, 12 bases remained unmatched. The CDR3 sequence: CASSTLQGGHFYGYTF. Written as DNA, the CDR3 is TGTGCCAGCAGCACCTTACAGGGGGGGCACTTCTATGGCTACACCTTC.

This clonotype was picked up one time. The chain has TRBV2 and TRBJ1-2, with TRBD1 as a possible D gene (6 bases). Germline-derived CDR1 and CDR2 are SNHLY and FYNNEI. CDR3 length equals 13 residues. V was cut by 2 bases and J by 8 bases, with 12 bases left in between. CDR3 protein: CASSERNRAGYTF. DNA for the CDR3: TGTGCCAGCAGTGAAAGGAACAGGGCGGGCTACACCTTC.

The chain carries TRBV27 and TRBJ2-3, with 9 bases aligning to TRBD2. V shed 8 bases and J 3 bases; nucleotides not matched to a gene: 12. The germline CDR1 and CDR2 sequences are MNHEY and SMNVEV (reference sequence). The CDR3 covers 16 residues. Here the CDR3 reads CASAILQAGGTDTQYF. The CDR3 DNA reads TGTGCCAGCGCTATCCTCCAAGCGGGGGGTACAGATACGCAGTATTTT.

The genes are TRBV5-1 and TRBJ2-5, with 8 positions matching TRBD1. CDR3 length: 16 residues. V shed 0 bases, J shed 4 bases, and the junction held 8 bases outside the gene matches. Germline CDR1 reads SGHRS; CDR2 reads YFSETQ. The CDR3 loop is CASSLGPGTGAETQYF. The CDR3 nucleotides are TGCGCCAGCAGCTTGGGTCCCGGGACAGGTGCAGAGACCCAGTACTTC.

The chain couples TRBV15 to TRBJ2-1, with TRBD2 matching over 8 bases. Germline loops: CDR1 LNHNV, CDR2 YYDKDF (reference sequence). The CDR3 extends over 14 amino acids. V shed 10 bases and J 7 bases; nucleotides not matched to a gene: 12. The CDR3 DNA reads as TGTGCCATCTCGGCTGGCGGGAGGCAAAATGAGCAGTTCTTC. Translating it yields CAISAGGRQNEQFF.

This chain links TRBV27 with TRBJ2-5; D is uncertain. CDR1 and CDR2 from the germline V gene are MNHEY and SMNVEV (reference sequence). This CDR3 comprises 16 residues. V was cut by 3 bases and J by 4 bases, with 18 bases left in between. The CDR3 loop is CASSFQARPSSETQYF. CDR3 DNA sequence: TGTGCCAGCAGTTTTCAGGCGCGGCCCTCTTCAGAGACCCAGTACTTC.

A few counts support this clonotype. The chain links TRBV4-1 to TRBJ1-2; D is uncertain. The CDR3 runs to 13 residues. The V and J ends lost 1 base and 4 bases respectively, with 7 bases between them. Per germline, CDR1 MGHRA and CDR2 YSYEKL. CDR3 sequence: CASSQGLPYGYTF. In DNA form, the CDR3 reads TGCGCCAGCAGCCAAGGCCTCCCCTATGGCTACACCTTC.

This clonotype was seen once. The chain employs TRBV11-1 and TRBJ2-1, with 13 bases matching TRBD2. The CDR3 consists of 20 residues. Germline assignment: CDR1 SGHAT and CDR2 FQDESV (reference sequence). The V gene end was trimmed by 1 base and the J gene end by 0 bases; junction bases not matched to a gene: 9. The CDR3 bases are TGTGCCAGCAGCTTAGGCCAGGGACTAGCGGGACCCTACTCCTACAATGAGCAGTTCTTC. It specifies CASSLGQGLAGPYSYNEQFF.

V gene TRBV27 combines with J gene TRBJ2-4; tentatively, D is TRBD1 (6 bases). This CDR3 contains 13 residues. The germline V gene has CDR1 MNHEY and CDR2 SMNVEV (reference sequence). The V end lost 2 bases, the J end lost 13 bases, and 15 bases lay between the germline ends. CDR3 nucleotides: TGTGCCAGCAGTTTAAACTCGTGGGACAAGCAGTACTTC. Its translation is CASSLNSWDKQYF.

The chain links TRBV29-1 to TRBJ1-1; D unclear. V was clipped by 7 bases and J by 2 bases, with 14 bases between them. This CDR3 has 13 amino acids. CDR1 is SQVTM and CDR2 is ANQGSEA in the germline V gene. CDR3 amino acids: CSGAVGINTEAFF. DNA for the CDR3: TGCAGCGGTGCAGTCGGGATAAACACTGAAGCTTTCTTT.

The chain combines TRBV29-1 with TRBJ2-7, with 10 positions matching TRBD2. Germline V gene data show CDR1 as SQVTM and CDR2 as ANQGSEA. The V gene end was trimmed by 4 bases and the J gene end by 0 bases; junction bases not matched to a gene: 6. The CDR3 totals 15 residues. CDR3 DNA sequence: TGCAGCGTTGGGCTAGCGGGGGCGGTCTCCTACGAGCAGTACTTC. It yields the protein CSVGLAGAVSYEQYF.

This chain links TRBV14 with TRBJ2-1; D is unresolved. The CDR3 consists of 13 residues. V was clipped by 3 bases and J by 5 bases, with 8 bases between them. Germline lookup yields CDR1 SGHDN and CDR2 FVKESK. The CDR3, as DNA: TGTGCCAGCAGCCAGATCTCGGACAATGAGCAGTTCTTC. Translated, it gives CASSQISDNEQFF.